The clone carrying this T cell receptor beta chain was seen only a few times. The data belong to a study of T-cell memory formation after mild COVID-19. Each CDR3 protein is one row after TCRdb ran MiXCR on the 5' RACE reads. The table has about 560,000 distinct CDR3 sequences, around 15% seen once. Trimming left V 6 bases short and J 10 bases short, with 12 bases between. This CDR3 comprises 11 residues. Per germline, CDR1 SNHLY and CDR2 FYNNEI. The V gene is TRBV2, the J gene TRBJ2-5; possibly TRBD1 for D (6 bases). This clonotype was sampled from an adult woman who had mild COVID-19 (a few samples of this study predate the infection). Cell type and time point are not known. The sequenced sample consisted of PBMCs or a T cell subset sorted from them (not recorded which). The CDR3 protein is CASRDSTGQYF. In DNA, the CDR3 is TGTGCCAGCAGGGATTCGACAGGCCAGTACTTC.